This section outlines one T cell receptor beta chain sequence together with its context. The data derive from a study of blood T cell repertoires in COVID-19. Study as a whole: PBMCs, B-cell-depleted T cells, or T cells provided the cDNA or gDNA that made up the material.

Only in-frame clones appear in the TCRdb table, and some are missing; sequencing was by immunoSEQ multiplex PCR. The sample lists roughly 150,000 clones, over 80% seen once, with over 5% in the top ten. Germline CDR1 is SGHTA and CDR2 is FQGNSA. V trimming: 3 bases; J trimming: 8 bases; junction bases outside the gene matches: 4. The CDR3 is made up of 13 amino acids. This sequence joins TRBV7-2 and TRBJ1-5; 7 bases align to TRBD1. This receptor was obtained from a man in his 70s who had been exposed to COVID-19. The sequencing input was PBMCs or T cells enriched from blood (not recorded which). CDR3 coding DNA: TGTGCCAGCAGCTTTCGACAGGGTGAGCCCCAGCATTTT. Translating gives CASSFRQGEPQHF.